This TCR beta chain was retrieved from a study of cytomegalovirus exposure and HLA in healthy donors. Study conclusions and caveats: At a 0.05 false discovery rate, a later analysis found 15,000 to 20,000 TCR beta sequences to be associated with HLA alleles. Analyses of presence and absence presupposed an approximately uniform sequencing depth across donors. Researchers reported that a few CMV-associated chains were confirmed in vitro as CMV antigen-specific.

For this clone: Its antigen is not known.

13 Jbeta primers and 60 Vbeta primers were used for the PCR. Clones were read by immunoSEQ multiplex PCR, and TCRdb kept only the in-frame ones, dropping some. The sample lists about 150,000 clones, 70% to 80% seen once, with around an eighth in the top ten. The CDR3 is 15 amino acids. V lost 7 bases, J lost 0 bases, and 16 bases lay in between. Germline CDR1 reads SNHLY; CDR2 reads FYNNEI. The TCR comes from a woman in her thirties or forties in good health and CMV-seronegative. The sample consisted of PBMCs. The J gene is TRBJ2-7, the V gene TRBV2; TRBD2 might be the D (7 bases). CDR3 protein: CASTPVRGGSYEQYF. The CDR3 DNA sequence: TGTGCCAGCACGCCCGTAAGGGGGGGCTCCTACGAGCAGTACTTC.